Listed below are T cell receptor beta chains from one sample, sequenced in a study of OX40 agonist ivuxolimab in advanced cancers. Profiled with immunoSEQ multiplex PCR; TCRdb holds only in-frame clones, not every one. Of over 55,000 clones in the sample, about 83% were seen once. The sequenced sample was CD4+ or CD8+ T cells sorted from blood, obtained in a trial of the OX40 agonist ivuxolimab. The receptors shown here come from an adult with an advanced solid tumor such as melanoma, head and neck, liver or kidney cancer. CDR3s include the opening cysteine and the closing phenylalanine or tryptophan. Fields, in order: V gene, J gene, clone size, D gene, CDR3 DNA, CDR3 protein. A D gene is named only where the DNA matches it firmly. Some rows have no size entry. The others give once, few or many, or a class for an expanded clone.

TRBV10-3	TRBJ1-5	-	-	TGTGCCATCAGTGGTAGCAATCAGCCCCAGCATTTT	CAISGSNQPQHF
TRBV5-1	TRBJ1-2	once	-	TGCGCCAGCAGCTGGTCAGAGGGGTTTGGCTACACCTTC	CASSWSEGFGYTF
TRBV7-3	TRBJ1-2	-	TRBD1	TGTGCCAGCAGCCCCGGCGGAGGGGGCGTTTATGGCTACACCTTC	CASSPGGGGVYGYTF
TRBV7-9	TRBJ1-1	-	TRBD1	TGTGCCAGCAGCTCGACCAGACAGGGGAACACTGAAGCTTTCTTT	CASSSTRQGNTEAFF
TRBV6-6	TRBJ1-4	-	-	TGTGCCAGCAGTTACCTCGGGGTCGGGGAAAAACTGTTTTTT	CASSYLGVGEKLFF
TRBV11-2	TRBJ2-5	-	TRBD2	TGTGCCAGCAGCGGACCTAGCGGGGGGGCCGTATGGGAGACCCAGTACTTC	CASSGPSGGAVWETQYF
TRBV18	TRBJ1-4	-	TRBD1	TGTGCCAGCTCACCCGCTTGGCCGGGACAGGGGAATGAAAAACTGTTTTTT	CASSPAWPGQGNEKLFF
TRBV4-3	TRBJ1-2	-	-	TGCGCCAGCAGCCCCAGACAGGACTATGGCTACACCTTC	CASSPRQDYGYTF
TRBV19	TRBJ2-2	once	TRBD2	TGTGCCAGTAGCAGATCCGCTAGCGGGAGTAACACCGGGGAGCTGTTTTTT	CASSRSASGSNTGELFF
TRBV7-8	TRBJ1-5	-	-	TGTGCCAGCAGCTTAGACTTCAATCAGCCCCAGCATTTT	CASSLDFNQPQHF
TRBV5-1	TRBJ1-2	once	-	TGCGCCAGCAGCCCATCAGGGGCGAGGGGCTACACCTTC	CASSPSGARGYTF
TRBV6-5	TRBJ2-3	-	-	TGTGCCAGCAGTACGGACTTTTCAGATACGCAGTATTTT	CASSTDFSDTQYF
TRBV7-9	TRBJ2-7	-	-	TGTGCCAGCAGCGCCATACCTTTAAACGAGCAGTACTTC	CASSAIPLNEQYF
TRBV12-5	TRBJ2-3	once	TRBD1	TGTGCTAGTGGTTCGGGACAGTTGAGCACAGATACGCAGTATTTT	CASGSGQLSTDTQYF
TRBV18	TRBJ2-2	once	-	TGTGCCAGCTCACCGTCTGGCCAAGGGCCCCTGGACGGGGAGCTGTTTTTT	CASSPSGQGPLDGELFF
TRBV11-2	TRBJ1-2	few	-	TGTGCCAGCAGCACCACTCGTTCTACCCAAATCTATGGCTACACCTTC	CASSTTRSTQIYGYTF